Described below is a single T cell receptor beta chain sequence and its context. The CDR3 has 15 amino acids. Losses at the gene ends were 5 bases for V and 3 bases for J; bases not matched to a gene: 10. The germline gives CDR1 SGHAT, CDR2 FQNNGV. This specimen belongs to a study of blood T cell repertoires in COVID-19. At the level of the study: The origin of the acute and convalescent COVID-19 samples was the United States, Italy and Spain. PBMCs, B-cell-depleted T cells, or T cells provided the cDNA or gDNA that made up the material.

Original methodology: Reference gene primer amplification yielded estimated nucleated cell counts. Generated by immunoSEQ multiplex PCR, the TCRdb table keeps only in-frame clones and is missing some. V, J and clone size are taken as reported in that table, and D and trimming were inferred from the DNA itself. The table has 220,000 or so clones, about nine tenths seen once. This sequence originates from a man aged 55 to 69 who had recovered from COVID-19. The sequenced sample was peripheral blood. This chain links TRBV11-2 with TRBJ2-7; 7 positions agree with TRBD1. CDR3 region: CASSRGVDRDYEQYF. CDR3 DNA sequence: TGTGCCAGCAGCCGCGGCGTCGACAGGGACTACGAGCAGTACTTC.